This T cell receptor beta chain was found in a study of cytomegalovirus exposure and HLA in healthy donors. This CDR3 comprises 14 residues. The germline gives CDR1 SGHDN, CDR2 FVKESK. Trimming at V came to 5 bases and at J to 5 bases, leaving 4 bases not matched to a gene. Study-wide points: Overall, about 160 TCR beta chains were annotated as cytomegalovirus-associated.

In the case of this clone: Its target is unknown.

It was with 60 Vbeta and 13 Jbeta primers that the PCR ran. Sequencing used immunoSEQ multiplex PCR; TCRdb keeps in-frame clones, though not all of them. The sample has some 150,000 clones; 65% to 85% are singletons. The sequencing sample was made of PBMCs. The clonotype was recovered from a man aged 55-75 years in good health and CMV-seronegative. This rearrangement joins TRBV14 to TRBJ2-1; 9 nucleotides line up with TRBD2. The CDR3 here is CASSYRTSDNEQFF. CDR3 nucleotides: TGTGCCAGCAGCTACAGGACTAGCGACAATGAGCAGTTCTTC.